This passage covers 19 T cell receptor beta chains from one sample sequenced in a study of cytomegalovirus exposure and HLA in healthy donors. PCR involved 60 Vbeta and 13 Jbeta primers. TCRdb keeps only in-frame clones here, not all; method: immunoSEQ multiplex PCR. The sample contains approximately 160,000 clones, 65% to 80% of which appear only once. The sequencing sample was made of PBMCs. The source of these receptors is a woman aged 40-49 years in good health and CMV-seropositive.

The chain carries TRBV10-3 and TRBJ2-1, with TRBD2 identical over 9 bases. CDR1 and CDR2 (germline): ENHRY, SYGVKD. This CDR3 comprises 17 residues. Unmatched junction bases numbered 10, after V lost 6 bases and J lost 1 base. CDR3 bases: TGTGCCATCAGATCTACGTCTAGCGGGGTATCCTACAATGAGCAGTTCTTC. This translates into CAIRSTSSGVSYNEQFF.

This clone has just one count. The V and J genes are TRBV7-2 and TRBJ2-7; D is possibly TRBD1 (5 bases). With 4 bases removed from V and 5 bases from J, the gap between germline ends came to 12 bases. The CDR3 loop spans 13 amino acids. In germline, CDR1 is SGHTA, CDR2 FQGNSA. CDR3 loop: CASSWAPRDEQYF. The CDR3 DNA sequence: TGTGCCAGCAGCTGGGCCCCCAGGGACGAGCAGTACTTC.

The J gene is TRBJ2-5, the V gene TRBV4-1, with 9 bases that match TRBD2. Trimming took 4 bases from V and 2 from J; bases not matched to a gene: 5. Per the germline V gene, CDR1 is MGHRA and CDR2 is YSYEKL. The CDR3 runs to 15 residues. For the CDR3, the DNA is TGCGCCAGCAGCCGCGGGGGGGCCGTACAAGAGACCCAGTACTTC. Its protein product is CASSRGGAVQETQYF.

The rearrangement links TRBV18 to TRBJ2-7, with 7 positions matching TRBD1. The V gene's germline CDR1 is KGHSH and CDR2 LQKENI. The CDR3 contains 14 residues. The V gene end was trimmed by 3 bases and the J gene end by 3 bases; junction bases not matched to a gene: 5. The CDR3 coding sequence is TGTGCCAGCTCACCTGGGGACAGAGTCTACGAGCAGTACTTC. This encodes CASSPGDRVYEQYF.

This chain links TRBV9 with TRBJ1-5, with TRBD1 identical over 8 bases. The CDR3 runs 14 residues. Germline V gene data show CDR1 as SGDLS and CDR2 as YYNGEE. With V trimmed by 4 bases and J by 9 bases, 9 bases remained unmatched. This CDR3 reads CASSLQGDKGPQHF. CDR3 coding DNA: TGTGCCAGCAGCCTACAGGGGGACAAGGGGCCCCAGCATTTT.

The chain carries TRBV4-3 and TRBJ2-1, with 10 nucleotides matching TRBD2. Looked up from germline, CDR1 is LGHNA and CDR2 is YSLEER. The CDR3 is 15 amino acids. The junction had 3 bases not matched to a gene; V was cut back by 0 bases and J by 7 bases. The chain's CDR3 is CASSQEAGGANEQFF. The CDR3 DNA sequence: TGCGCCAGCAGCCAAGAAGCGGGGGGGGCAAATGAGCAGTTCTTC.

The chain combines TRBV20-1 with TRBJ2-7; 7 bases map to TRBD2. CDR3 size: 11 residues. J gave up 3 bases and V 5 bases, and 1 base lay outside the gene matches. Germline assignment: CDR1 DFQATT and CDR2 SNEGSKA (reference sequence). CDR3 protein: CSAGEGYEQYF. The CDR3, as DNA: TGCAGTGCTGGGGAGGGCTACGAGCAGTACTTC.

With regard to this clone: The sample holds other DNA sequences that translate to the same CDR3. The chain is built from TRBV19 and TRBJ2-3; possibly TRBD2 for D (5 bases). The CDR3 runs 12 residues. Looked up from germline, CDR1 is LNHDA and CDR2 is SQIVND (reference sequence). Trimming stripped 10 bases from V and 4 bases from J, with 12 bases between. Here the CDR3 DNA reads TGTGCCACGAGCCTCGGGGCAGATACGCAGTATTTT. Encoded protein: CATSLGADTQYF.

This chain links TRBV4-1 with TRBJ1-6; 7 bases agree with TRBD1. CDR3 size: 17 residues. V gave up 0 bases and J gave up 5 bases; unmatched junction bases: 7. CDR1 and CDR2 from the germline V gene are MGHRA and YSYEKL. CDR3 in amino acids: CASSQDPDREHNSPLHF. CDR3 coding DNA: TGCGCCAGCAGCCAAGACCCTGACAGGGAACATAATTCACCCCTCCACTTT.

This clone was recorded only once. The chain joins TRBV6-1 to TRBJ1-2, with 8 bases matching TRBD1. The germline CDR1 and CDR2 sequences are MNHNS and SASEGT. V dropped 8 bases and J dropped 6; count of bases not matched to a gene: 8. This CDR3 is 13 amino acids long. CDR3: CASAQSDRDGYTF. The CDR3, as DNA: TGTGCCAGCGCGCAATCGGACAGGGATGGCTACACCTTC.

This rearrangement joins TRBV6-6 to TRBJ1-1; D is unclear. The CDR3 extends over 14 amino acids. The ends were cut back, 5 bases at V and 2 bases at J, with 12 bases in the middle. Germline V CDR1 and CDR2: MNHNY, SVGAGI (reference sequence). Here the CDR3 DNA reads TGTGCCAGCAGTAACCCGTACACAAACACTGAAGCTTTCTTT. This sequence encodes CASSNPYTNTEAFF.

The rearrangement links TRBV2 to TRBJ2-4; 10 positions agree with TRBD2. Germline V gene lookup returns CDR1 SNHLY and CDR2 FYNNEI. Trimming took 8 bases from V and 0 from J; bases not matched to a gene: 7. The CDR3 loop spans 16 amino acids. In DNA form, the CDR3 reads TGTGCCAGCGGGACTAGCGCCGCTTTAGCCAAAAACATTCAGTACTTC. It specifies CASGTSAALAKNIQYF.

The chain uses TRBV5-1 and TRBJ2-5, with TRBD1 identical over 8 bases. V gave up 2 bases and J gave up 4 bases; unmatched junction bases: 1. CDR3 length: 13 residues. Germline assignment: CDR1 SGHRS and CDR2 YFSETQ. CDR3 residues: CASSLQGVETQYF. As DNA, the CDR3 is TGCGCCAGCAGCTTACAGGGGGTAGAGACCCAGTACTTC.

The rearrangement uses TRBV9 and TRBJ2-1; 10 bases match TRBD2. The CDR3 runs 15 residues. Trimming removed 4 bases from V and 6 bases from J; junction bases left unmatched: 7. CDR1 is SGDLS, CDR2 YYNGEE, per germline. This CDR3 is CASSPTSGKFNEQFF. CDR3 nucleotides: TGTGCCAGCAGCCCTACTAGCGGGAAATTCAATGAGCAGTTCTTC.

The rearrangement links TRBV4-3 to TRBJ2-5, with D maybe TRBD1 (6 bases). V lost 2 bases and J lost 5, with 12 bases in between. CDR3 length: 14 residues. From germline, CDR1 is LGHNA and CDR2 YSLEER. Written as DNA, the CDR3 is TGCGCCAGCAGCCAACAGGGGTCCGGGGAGACCCAGTACTTC. Encoded protein: CASSQQGSGETQYF.

The chain recombines TRBV5-5 with TRBJ1-1; possibly TRBD1 for D (5 bases). In germline, CDR1 is SGHKS, CDR2 YYEKEE (reference sequence). The CDR3 spans 14 residues. The V end lost 0 bases, the J end lost 4 bases, and 10 bases lay between the germline ends. The chain's CDR3 is CASSLAVGGTEAFF. CDR3 nucleotides: TGTGCCAGCAGCTTGGCGGTGGGGGGCACTGAAGCTTTCTTT.

This sequence joins TRBV6-5 and TRBJ2-7; TRBD1 is a possible D gene (6 bases). Germline assignment: CDR1 MNHEY and CDR2 SVGAGI. The CDR3 sequence is 15 residues long. Trimming stripped 2 bases from V and 0 bases from J, with 11 bases between. The CDR3 DNA follows: TGTGCCAGCAGTTACGGACAGCACCCCTCCTACGAGCAGTACTTC. It specifies CASSYGQHPSYEQYF.

This chain connects TRBV14 to TRBJ1-2; D unclear. The CDR3 has 13 amino acids. Deletions cut 3 bases from V and 4 bases from J, with 9 bases between. Germline V gene lookup returns CDR1 SGHDN and CDR2 FVKESK. The CDR3 DNA follows: TGTGCCAGCAGCCATGAAAGAGTCTATGGCTACACCTTC. Its translation: CASSHERVYGYTF.

The chain links TRBV9 to TRBJ2-5; 7 bases align to TRBD1. Germline CDR1 SGDLS, CDR2 YYNGEE. The CDR3 covers 16 residues. Unmatched junction bases numbered 11, after V lost 4 bases and J lost 2 bases. CDR3 in DNA: TGTGCCAGCAGCATAGTCCGGGACAGTCGACAAGAGACCCAGTACTTC. Amino acids: CASSIVRDSRQETQYF.